The 32 T cell receptor beta chains given below trace back to one sample, sequenced in a study of CD8+CD57+ T cells in acquired aplastic anemia (dated by TCRdb to 2016 to 2019). Flow cytometry had shown CD8+CD57+ cell expansion in the patients selected for sequencing. The reads were generated on an Illumina HiSeq 2000. TCR beta VDJ combination and CDR3 sequence profiling used genomic DNA as the template. TCRdb cleaned the public reads at Q25 with fastp, built clones with MiXCR and kept in-frame beta chains. Each CDR3 protein appears once, grouped with its most common genes and DNA. This sample comprises 150,000 or so distinct CDR3 sequences, about 50% of them detected only once. The top ten clones comprise roughly 30% of the sample. Sequenced material: sorted CD4+, CD8+, or CD8+CD57+ T cells (not recorded which) from PBMCs. Receptors were obtained from a human donor with aplastic anemia.

V and J are TRBV2 and TRBJ2-7, with 7 bases fitting TRBD1. Trimming at V came to 5 bases and at J to 6 bases, leaving 7 bases not matched to a gene. Germline V gene lookup returns CDR1 SNHLY and CDR2 FYNNEI. The length of the CDR3 is 13 residues. CDR3 nucleotide sequence: TGTGCCAGCAGTCGGAAGGGGGCAGGCGAGCAGTACTTC. Translated, it gives CASSRKGAGEQYF.

The CDR3 DNA reads as TGCAGTGCTAGAGATTGGGCCCGGAATGAAAAACTGTTTTTT. Its translation: CSARDWARNEKLFF. This chain uses TRBV20-1 with TRBJ1-4; D gene ambiguous. From germline, CDR1 is DFQATT and CDR2 SNEGSKA (reference sequence). The CDR3 sequence is 14 residues long. V dropped 0 bases and J dropped 5 bases, with 10 bases sitting between them.

The chain combines TRBV29-1 with TRBJ2-7; 8 bases map to TRBD2. The CDR3 runs 14 residues. J lost 6 bases, V lost 4 bases, and 11 bases had no gene match. The germline CDR1 and CDR2 sequences are SQVTM and ANQGSEA. The CDR3: CSVVGRGDWLEQYF. In DNA, the CDR3 is TGCAGCGTTGTCGGGAGGGGGGACTGGCTCGAGCAGTACTTC.

J is TRBJ1-5 and V is TRBV7-8; 12 bases match TRBD1. With 8 bases clipped from V and 9 bases from J, the junction kept 11 bases outside the gene matches. Germline V gene lookup returns CDR1 SGHVS and CDR2 FQNEAQ. This CDR3 is built from 15 residues. The CDR3 DNA follows: TGTGCCAGCCTACCGGGACAGGGGGCTTTGGGGCCCCAGCATTTT. As protein: CASLPGQGALGPQHF. Combining the CDR3 with reference TRBV7-8 and TRBJ1-5 gives the whole variable domain GAGVSQSPRYKVAKRGQDVALRCDPISGHVSLFWYQQALGQGPEFLTYFQNEAQLDKSGLPSDRFFAERPEGSVSTLKIQRTQQEDSAVYLCASLPGQGALGPQHFGDGTRLSIL.

The chain links TRBV2 to TRBJ2-2; 12 positions match TRBD2. V shed 5 bases and J 7 bases; nucleotides not matched to a gene: 5. This CDR3 spans 15 amino acids. Germline V gives CDR1 SNHLY, CDR2 FYNNEI. CDR3 sequence: CASSSTSGRVGELFF. DNA for the CDR3: TGTGCCAGCAGTTCGACTAGCGGGAGAGTCGGGGAGCTGTTTTTT.

This rearrangement joins TRBV7-9 to TRBJ2-5; D remains unclear. V was trimmed by 5 bases and J by 7 bases, leaving 20 bases between them. Germline CDR1 and CDR2: SEHNR and FQNEAQ (reference sequence). The CDR3 is 15 amino acids. The CDR3 nucleotides are TGTGCCAGCAGCCCCACTCACCGGCCCCACCGGACCCAGTACTTC. It is translated as CASSPTHRPHRTQYF.

The V gene is TRBV20-1, the J gene TRBJ1-2, with no clear D. Germline V gene data show CDR1 as DFQATT and CDR2 as SNEGSKA (reference sequence). Trimming stripped 6 bases from V and 8 bases from J, with 13 bases between. The CDR3 extends over 11 amino acids. CDR3 nucleotide sequence: TGCAGTGCCTCCTCAGGAGGCGGCTACACCTTC. Amino acid sequence: CSASSGGGYTF.

A few counts support this clonotype. This chain connects TRBV30 to TRBJ2-7; 7 nucleotides agree with TRBD1. Germline CDR1 and CDR2: GTSNPN and SVGIG (reference sequence). The CDR3 is 13 residues long. The ends lost 8 bases at V and 3 bases at J; junction bases unmatched: 10. CDR3 DNA sequence: TGTGCCCTGAGGACAGGAGACTTCTACGAGCAGTACTTC. Translation: CALRTGDFYEQYF.

This clonotype appeared many times. The chain has TRBV29-1 and TRBJ1-2; 7 bases match TRBD1. The CDR3 sequence is 13 residues long. With V trimmed by 6 bases and J by 1 base, 5 bases remained unmatched. CDR1 is SQVTM, CDR2 ANQGSEA, per germline. The CDR3 protein is CSVDRTNNYGYTF. As DNA, the CDR3 is TGCAGCGTGGACAGGACAAATAACTATGGCTACACCTTC.

The rearrangement links TRBV19 to TRBJ2-2; 7 nucleotides match TRBD1. The CDR3 loop spans 14 amino acids. Germline loops: CDR1 LNHDA, CDR2 SQIVND (reference sequence). Trimming at V came to 7 bases and at J to 5 bases, leaving 7 bases not matched to a gene. CDR3 nucleotides: TGTGCCAGTAATGGGGCAGGGGGTACCGGGGAGCTGTTTTTT. It translates to CASNGAGGTGELFF.

To note about this clonotype: This may come from a read error, since a much larger clone is one base off. The rearrangement uses TRBV10-3 and TRBJ2-1; D remains unclear. Germline V gene data show CDR1 as ENHRY and CDR2 as SYGVKD. There are 14 residues in the CDR3. The CDR3 DNA reads TGTGCCAGCAGTTACTCGGGTAGTTACAATGAGCAGTCCTTC. Its protein is CASSYSGSYNEQSF.

The chain has TRBV10-1 and TRBJ1-1; D uncertain. Trimming pared 3 bases from V and 1 base from J, leaving 6 bases between. The CDR3 contains 13 residues. The germline V gene has CDR1 WNHNN and CDR2 SYGVQD (reference sequence). For the CDR3, the DNA is TGCGCCAGCAGTGAACACTGGAACACTGAAGCTTTCTTT. Its translation is CASSEHWNTEAFF.

The chain combines TRBV9 with TRBJ2-3, with a weak D call TRBD2 (7 bases). There are 14 residues in the CDR3. Trimming cost V 7 bases and J 5 bases, with 17 bases left between them. Germline CDR1 and CDR2: SGDLS and YYNGEE. In nucleotides, the CDR3 is TGTGCCAGCGAGGGGGGGGAGACGGGAGATACGCAGTATTTT. Its protein product is CASEGGETGDTQYF.

V is TRBV4-3 and J is TRBJ2-6, with D possibly matching TRBD1 (5 bases). Trimming shortened V by 1 base and J by 2 bases, and 9 bases separated the two germline ends. Per germline, CDR1 LGHNA and CDR2 YSLEER. This CDR3 region has 16 residues. In nucleotides, the CDR3 is TGCGCCAGCAGCCAAGCTAAGGGGACTGGGGCCAACGTCCTGACTTTC. Protein: CASSQAKGTGANVLTF.

This clonotype was seen many times. The rearrangement joins TRBV11-3 to TRBJ2-2; perhaps TRBD1 as D (5 bases). Per germline, CDR1 SGHNT and CDR2 YENEEA. V was pared by 4 bases and J by 4 bases, with 10 bases between. CDR3 length: 14 amino acids. The CDR3 here is CASSSQGPTGELFF. The CDR3 DNA follows: TGTGCCAGCAGCTCCCAGGGCCCCACCGGGGAGCTGTTTTTT.

The chain employs TRBV19 and TRBJ1-5; D call uncertain. The CDR3 spans 12 residues. V lost 4 bases and J 4 bases, leaving 5 bases between the germline ends. The germline gives CDR1 LNHDA, CDR2 SQIVND (reference sequence). This chain's CDR3 is CASSRSNQPQHF. In DNA, the CDR3 is TGTGCCAGTAGTAGATCGAATCAGCCCCAGCATTTT.

This clonotype has at least ten counts. The chain combines TRBV15 with TRBJ1-1; D not certain. From germline, CDR1 is LNHNV and CDR2 YYDKDF (reference sequence). V lost 5 bases and J 0 bases, leaving 16 bases between the germline ends. CDR3 length equals 16 residues. The CDR3 DNA follows: TGTGCCACCAGCCATAGCGCTTGGGATTTGAACACTGAAGCTTTCTTT. Translating it yields CATSHSAWDLNTEAFF.

The chain recombines TRBV12-3 or TRBV12-4 with TRBJ1-2, with TRBD1 matching over 9 bases. This CDR3 is 15 amino acids long. V was clipped by 4 bases and J by 3 bases; unmatched bases: 6. CDR3 loop: CASSSRDREDYGYTF. CDR3 in DNA: TGTGCCAGCAGTTCCCGGGACAGGGAGGACTATGGCTACACCTTC.

This clonotype was picked up many times. V and J are TRBV11-2 and TRBJ2-7; D is unclear. The CDR3 contains 12 residues. V lost 5 bases and J lost 4, with 9 bases in between. Germline V gene data show CDR1 as SGHAT and CDR2 as FQNNGV. CDR3: CASSPTLYEQYF. The CDR3 DNA follows: TGTGCCAGCAGCCCAACCCTTTACGAGCAGTACTTC.

This clonotype appeared a few times. J is TRBJ1-2 and V is TRBV2; a weak D match, TRBD1 (6 bases). The germline V gene has CDR1 SNHLY and CDR2 FYNNEI. Trimming removed 8 bases at V and 3 bases at J, with 16 bases between. The CDR3 consists of 14 residues. The CDR3 loop is CASFQPEGDYGYTF. In DNA form, the CDR3 reads TGTGCCAGCTTCCAACCTGAGGGGGACTATGGCTACACCTTC.

As to this clonotype: One base away lies a much larger clone, so this may be a sequencing read error. The V gene is TRBV4-2, the J gene TRBJ2-7; 8 nucleotides line up with TRBD2. This CDR3 has 15 residues. With 1 base clipped from V and 7 bases from J, the junction kept 9 bases outside the gene matches. Germline CDR1 LGHNA, CDR2 YNFKEQ. The CDR3 region has the DNA TGTGCCAGCAGCCAAGGGGGACTAGTGACCAATGAGCAGTACTTC. As protein: CASSQGGLVTNEQYF.

A word on this clonotype: The junction does not match germline at one end; this may be a read error. The chain is built from TRBV11-1 and TRBJ2-1, with 13 bases aligning to TRBD2. The CDR3 sequence is 15 residues long. In germline, CDR1 is SGHAT, CDR2 FQDESV (reference sequence). This chain's CDR3 is CAISPGLAGYNEQFF. CDR3 nucleotide sequence: TGTGCCATCAGCCCGGGACTAGCGGGATACAATGAGCAGTTCTTC. Looking up the rest from reference TRBV11-1 and TRBJ2-1 gives the full variable domain: EAEVAQSPRYKITEKSQAVAFWCDPISGHATLYWYRQILGQGPELLVQFQDESVVDDSQLPKDRFSAERLKGVDSTLKIQPAELGDSAMYLCAISPGLAGYNEQFFGPGTRLTVL.

At least ten counts were recorded for this clonotype. This chain uses TRBV6-5 with TRBJ1-5; D is unclear. The V end was cut by 2 bases, the J end by 6 bases, with 11 bases between. The CDR3 runs 14 residues. Germline CDR1 reads MNHEY; CDR2 reads SVGAGI. The CDR3 protein is CASSYGERIQPQHF. The CDR3 DNA reads as TGTGCCAGCAGTTACGGGGAAAGGATTCAGCCCCAGCATTTT.

This clonotype was observed many times. The chain links TRBV19 to TRBJ2-3, with TRBD2 matching 10 bases. V lost 1 base to trimming and J lost 6 bases; unmatched junction nucleotides: 13. Germline CDR1 LNHDA, CDR2 SQIVND (reference sequence). The CDR3 has 18 amino acids. CDR3 loop: CASSIVPRTSGIPDTQYF. DNA of the CDR3: TGTGCCAGTAGTATAGTCCCGAGAACTAGCGGGATTCCCGATACGCAGTATTTT.

This clonotype was counted ten times or more. The J gene is TRBJ2-1, the V gene TRBV12-3 or TRBV12-4; 7 nucleotides align to TRBD1. This CDR3 contains 13 residues. Trimming cost V 7 bases and J 3 bases; bases outside gene matches: 3. CDR3 nucleotide sequence: TGTGCCAGCATCGGGACAGACTACAATGAGCAGTTCTTC. Protein product: CASIGTDYNEQFF.

As to this clonotype: Possible read error: a much larger clone is one base away. This chain uses TRBV4-2 with TRBJ2-1; TRBD2 matches at 9 bases. The CDR3 sequence is 15 residues long. Germline CDR1 reads LGHNA; CDR2 reads YNFKEQ. The CDR3 DNA sequence: TGTGCCAGCCCCGTGCTCGCGGGAGGGTCCGATGAGCAGATCTTC. It is translated as CASPVLAGGSDEQIF.

In its sample, this clonotype was seen many times. The chain has TRBV12-3 or TRBV12-4 and TRBJ1-5; D remains unclear. The V end lost 2 bases, the J end lost 3 bases, and 8 bases lay between the germline ends. This CDR3 is 14 amino acids long. The CDR3 bases are TGTGCCAGCAGTTTAAGCGGATTCAATCAGCCCCAGCATTTT. Its protein product is CASSLSGFNQPQHF.

This clonotype was observed many times. The V gene is TRBV7-6, the J gene TRBJ1-5; 8 nucleotides align to TRBD1. The CDR3 length is 16 residues. Trimming cost V 5 bases and J 0 bases; bases outside gene matches: 6. Germline CDR1 is SGHVS and CDR2 is FNYEAQ. The DNA of the CDR3 is TGTGCCAGCAGCCTCTGGACAGGGTCTAGCAATCAGCCCCAGCATTTT. It yields the protein CASSLWTGSSNQPQHF.

This chain uses TRBV7-2 with TRBJ2-2; D possibly corresponds to TRBD2 (7 bases). The germline V and J ends were trimmed by 5 bases and 6 bases, with 10 bases remaining between them. The CDR3 totals 13 residues. Germline V gene sequence: CDR1 SGHTA, CDR2 FQGNSA. The CDR3 sequence: CASSEGGAGELFF. The CDR3, as DNA: TGTGCCAGCAGCGAGGGGGGGGCCGGGGAGCTGTTTTTT. Complete variable domain (other parts from reference TRBV7-2 and TRBJ2-2): GAGVSQSPSNKVTEKGKDVELRCDPISGHTALYWYRQSLGQGLEFLIYFQGNSAPDKSGLPSDRFSAERTGGSVSTLTIQRTQQEDSAVYLCASSEGGAGELFFGEGSRLTVL.

J is TRBJ1-3 and V is TRBV28, with no clear D. There are 11 residues in the CDR3. CDR1 is MDHEN and CDR2 is SYDVKM in the germline V gene. Deletions cut 5 bases from V and 16 bases from J, with 15 bases between. In DNA, the CDR3 is TGTGCCAGCAGTATCCCGACGAGGCTCTATTTT. Its translation: CASSIPTRLYF.

Many counts were recorded for this clonotype. The chain couples TRBV4-3 to TRBJ1-2; D is unresolved. V was pared by 0 bases and J by 4 bases, with 15 bases between. Germline V lookup: CDR1 LGHNA, CDR2 YSLEER. The CDR3 contains 16 residues. CDR3 nucleotides: TGCGCCAGCAGCCAAGATCGGGCAGAGACTTCCTATGGCTACACCTTC. Translating gives CASSQDRAETSYGYTF.

The chain employs TRBV7-9 and TRBJ2-2; D not resolved. Trimming took 5 bases from V and 4 from J, leaving 8 bases between them. Germline-derived CDR1 and CDR2 are SEHNR and FQNEAQ (reference sequence). The CDR3 extends over 13 amino acids. The CDR3 spells CASSGPSTGELFF. The CDR3 nucleotides are TGTGCCAGCAGCGGGCCGAGCACCGGGGAGCTGTTTTTT.